This T cell receptor (beta chain) was sequenced in a study of cytomegalovirus exposure and HLA in healthy donors. Turning to the study itself: Earlier, 150 million to 200 million T cells were analyzed, and over 95 million unique TCR beta sequences were found among them.

About this clone: The antigen is unknown.

The study's findings and limits: Over 150 TCR beta chains were listed as cytomegalovirus-associated. A later analysis associated 15,000 or so TCR beta sequences with HLA alleles at a 0.05 false discovery rate.

The CDR3 has 17 amino acids. Per the germline V gene, CDR1 is MGHRA and CDR2 is YSYEKL. After removal of 4 bases from V and 7 bases from J, the junction contained 16 bases not matched to a gene. The PCR used 60 Vbeta and 13 Jbeta primers. Produced via immunoSEQ multiplex PCR; TCRdb's table is partial and in-frame only. The data hold about 250,000 clones, with 75% to 85% observed a single time. The chain has TRBV4-1 and TRBJ2-7; 10 bases line up with TRBD2. The sequence came from a girl aged 2 to 10 in good health and CMV-seronegative. The material sequenced was PBMCs. The CDR3 is CASSLIAGGPKRGEQYF. Here the CDR3 DNA reads TGCGCCAGCAGCCTAATAGCGGGGGGCCCTAAGAGAGGTGAGCAGTACTTC.